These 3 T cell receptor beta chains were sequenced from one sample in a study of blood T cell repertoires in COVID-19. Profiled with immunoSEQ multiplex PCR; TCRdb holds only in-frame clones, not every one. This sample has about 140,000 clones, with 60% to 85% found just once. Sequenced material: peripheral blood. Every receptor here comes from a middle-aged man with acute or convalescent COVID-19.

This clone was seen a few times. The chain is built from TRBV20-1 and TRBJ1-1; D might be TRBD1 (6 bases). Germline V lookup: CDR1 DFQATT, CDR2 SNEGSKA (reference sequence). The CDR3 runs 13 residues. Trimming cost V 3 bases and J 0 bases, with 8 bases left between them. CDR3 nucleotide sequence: TGCAGTGCTAGTCAGGGGTTGAACACTGAAGCTTTCTTT. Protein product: CSASQGLNTEAFF.

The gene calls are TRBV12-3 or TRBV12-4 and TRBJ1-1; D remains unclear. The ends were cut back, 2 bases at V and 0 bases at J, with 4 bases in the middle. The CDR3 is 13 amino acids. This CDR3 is CASSLIVNTEAFF. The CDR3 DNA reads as TGTGCCAGCAGTTTAATCGTGAACACTGAAGCTTTCTTT.

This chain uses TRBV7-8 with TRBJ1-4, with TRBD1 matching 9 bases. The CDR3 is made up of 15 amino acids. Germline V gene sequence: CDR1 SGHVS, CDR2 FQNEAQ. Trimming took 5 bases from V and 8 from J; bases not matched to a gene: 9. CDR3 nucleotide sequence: TGTGCCAGCAGCCCCACAGGGGGCAGCGGCGAAAAACTGTTTTTT. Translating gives CASSPTGGSGEKLFF.